This TCR beta chain was sequenced during a study of blood T cell repertoires in COVID-19. Assay used: immunoSEQ multiplex PCR; TCRdb lists only in-frame clones, some missing. Among approximately 190,000 clones listed, around 83% were seen once. The length of the CDR3 is 14 residues. The germline CDR1 and CDR2 sequences are SGHTA and FQGNSA. Trimming cost V 6 bases and J 4 bases, with 15 bases left between them. V and J are TRBV7-2 and TRBJ1-1, with D possibly being TRBD1 (6 bases). Sequencing was carried out using PBMCs or T cells enriched from blood (not recorded which). This TCR came from a woman aged 30 to 39 who had been exposed to COVID-19. The CDR3: CASSSVGGGTEAFF. Written as DNA, the CDR3 is TGTGCCAGCAGTTCCGTAGGGGGTGGCACTGAAGCTTTCTTT.